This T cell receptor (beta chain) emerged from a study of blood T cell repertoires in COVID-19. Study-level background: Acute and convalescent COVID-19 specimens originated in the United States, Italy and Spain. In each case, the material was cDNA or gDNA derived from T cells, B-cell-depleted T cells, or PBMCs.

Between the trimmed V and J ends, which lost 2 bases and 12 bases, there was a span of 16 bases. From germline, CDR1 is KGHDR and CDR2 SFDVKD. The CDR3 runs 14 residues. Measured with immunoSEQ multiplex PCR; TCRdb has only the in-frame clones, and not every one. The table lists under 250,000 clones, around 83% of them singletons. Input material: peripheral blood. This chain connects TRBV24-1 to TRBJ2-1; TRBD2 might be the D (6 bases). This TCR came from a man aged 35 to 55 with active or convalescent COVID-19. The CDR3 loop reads CATSDSRGGARQFF. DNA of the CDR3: TGTGCCACCAGTGATTCCCGTGGAGGGGCCCGGCAGTTCTTC.